Presented here are 5 T cell receptor beta chains from one specimen sequenced in a study of blood T cell repertoires in COVID-19. Assay used: immunoSEQ multiplex PCR; TCRdb lists only in-frame clones, some missing. The table has roughly 150,000 clones, 80% to 90% seen once. The sequenced material came from peripheral blood. The receptor set was obtained from a woman older than 75 with acute or convalescent COVID-19.

This clone was seen a handful of times. The V and J genes are TRBV30 and TRBJ1-3; D perhaps matches TRBD1 (5 bases). CDR1 is GTSNPN, CDR2 SVGIG, per germline (reference sequence). The CDR3 is 15 amino acids. Trimming left V 7 bases short and J 0 bases short, with 16 bases between. This CDR3 reads CALSGTVVSGNTIYF. The CDR3 DNA reads as TGTGCCTTGTCCGGGACTGTCGTCTCTGGAAACACCATATATTTT.

The J gene is TRBJ2-7, the V gene TRBV3-1 (or the pseudogene TRBV3-2), with D tentatively TRBD1 (5 bases). The CDR3 is made up of 13 amino acids. V lost 6 bases, J lost 6 bases, and 15 bases lay in between. CDR1 LGHDT and CDR2 YNNKEL come from the germline V gene (reference sequence). CDR3 residues: CASSKDIYREQYF. The CDR3 DNA is TGTGCCAGCAGTAAGGACATTTACCGCGAGCAGTACTTC.

The V gene is TRBV27, the J gene TRBJ2-5; 7 bases line up with TRBD2. The germline V gene has CDR1 MNHEY and CDR2 SMNVEV (reference sequence). V shed 6 bases, J shed 5 bases, and the junction held 12 bases outside the gene matches. CDR3 length equals 15 residues. The DNA for the CDR3 is TGTGCCAGCAGATTGGCCTGGGGGGGAGGGGAGACCCAGTACTTC. Encoded protein: CASRLAWGGGETQYF.

The chain carries TRBV2 and TRBJ1-5, with D possibly TRBD1 on 6 matching bases. Germline loops: CDR1 SNHLY, CDR2 FYNNEI. There are 15 residues in the CDR3. Trimming shortened V by 2 bases and J by 8 bases, and 16 bases separated the two germline ends. CDR3 nucleotides: TGTGCCAGCAGTGAATCTGGACAGCCCATGGAGCCCCAGCATTTT. As protein: CASSESGQPMEPQHF.

V is TRBV9 and J is TRBJ1-4; D not resolved. There are 14 residues in the CDR3. Germline CDR1 reads SGDLS; CDR2 reads YYNGEE. Trimming removed 0 bases at V and 7 bases at J, with 10 bases between. The CDR3, as DNA: TGTGCCAGCAGCGTAGCTACGGGAAGTGAAAAACTGTTTTTT. This encodes CASSVATGSEKLFF.